What follows are 32 T cell receptor beta chains derived from one specimen sequenced in a study of shared clonotypes between healthy human individuals. Data came from immunoSEQ multiplex PCR; TCRdb stores just in-frame clones and leaves some out. This table holds about 2,500,000 clones, around 94% found once. The material sequenced was naive CD4+ T cells sorted from blood. The subset: CD45RA+ positively selected. The receptors shown here come from a man between 18 and 35 years old in good health.

V usage is TRBV6-6 and J usage is TRBJ2-7, with unresolved D. Germline V gives CDR1 MNHNY, CDR2 SVGAGI (reference sequence). This CDR3 has 13 residues. Trimming took 5 bases from V and 4 from J, leaving 12 bases between them. The CDR3 coding sequence is TGTGCCAGCAGTCAGAAGACTTCGTACGAGCAGTACTTC. This codes for CASSQKTSYEQYF.

Comments on this clone: Other nucleotide sequences from this sample produce the same CDR3. This rearrangement joins TRBV27 to TRBJ1-5; 8 nucleotides line up with TRBD1. V was clipped by 3 bases and J by 2 bases; unmatched bases: 3. Germline V gives CDR1 MNHEY, CDR2 SMNVEV (reference sequence). The CDR3 is 15 amino acids. In DNA form, the CDR3 reads TGTGCCAGCAGTTTTGGACAGGGTGGCAATCAGCCCCAGCATTTT. As protein: CASSFGQGGNQPQHF.

About this clone: Other nucleotide sequences from this sample produce the same CDR3. This CDR3 is CASSWGTSGSTDTQYF. The CDR3 DNA follows: TGTGCCAGCAGCTGGGGGACTAGCGGGAGCACAGATACGCAGTATTTT. The chain combines TRBV5-4 with TRBJ2-3, with 12 nucleotides matching TRBD2. The V gene end was trimmed by 3 bases and the J gene end by 0 bases; junction bases not matched to a gene: 2. Germline CDR1 is SGHNT and CDR2 is YYREEE (reference sequence). This CDR3 has 16 residues.

The J gene is TRBJ2-5, the V gene TRBV11-2; D not resolved. The germline V gene encodes CDR1 SGHAT and CDR2 FQNNGV. This CDR3 spans 14 amino acids. The V gene lost 7 bases and the J gene lost 3 bases, with 15 bases spanning the gap. Here the CDR3 reads CASTRAPEEETQYF. Here the CDR3 DNA reads TGTGCCAGCACCCGGGCACCCGAGGAAGAGACCCAGTACTTC.

The rearrangement uses TRBV11-2 and TRBJ2-7; D possibly corresponds to TRBD2 (5 bases). Trimming shortened V by 3 bases and J by 0 bases, and 9 bases separated the two germline ends. Per germline, CDR1 SGHAT and CDR2 FQNNGV. CDR3 length: 14 amino acids. This CDR3 reads CASSFGLYSYEQYF. The CDR3, as DNA: TGTGCCAGCAGCTTTGGACTGTACTCCTACGAGCAGTACTTC.

Only a few counts were recorded for this clone. This sequence joins TRBV10-3 and TRBJ1-1, with TRBD1 identical over 9 bases. The germline V gene has CDR1 ENHRY and CDR2 SYGVKD. Trimming removed 6 bases from V and 1 base from J; junction bases left unmatched: 9. This CDR3 has 16 amino acids. CDR3 bases: TGTGCCATCAGGGCTGTACAGGGGGCAAAGAACACTGAAGCTTTCTTT. The encoded protein is CAIRAVQGAKNTEAFF.

This sequence joins TRBV4-3 and TRBJ2-7, with 11 bases aligning to TRBD2. The CDR3 is made up of 16 amino acids. The ends lost 3 bases at V and 2 bases at J; junction bases unmatched: 6. The germline V gene has CDR1 LGHNA and CDR2 YSLEER. Written as DNA, the CDR3 is TGCGCCAGCAGCCAGTCAACTAGCGGGGGCCCCTACGAGCAGTACTTC. It specifies CASSQSTSGGPYEQYF.

The rearrangement joins TRBV5-4 to TRBJ1-1, with D unclear. Germline CDR1 and CDR2: SGHNT and YYREEE (reference sequence). The CDR3 has 13 amino acids. V was pared by 3 bases and J by 0 bases, with 6 bases between. CDR3 bases: TGTGCCAGCAGCTGGCAGCTGAACACTGAAGCTTTCTTT. Its protein product is CASSWQLNTEAFF.

The chain employs TRBV6-6 and TRBJ2-5, with a possible D match to TRBD2 (6 bases). The germline V gene encodes CDR1 MNHNY and CDR2 SVGAGI (reference sequence). V lost 4 bases to trimming and J lost 3 bases, with 12 bases between them. CDR3 size: 14 residues. The CDR3 loop reads CASSLGLSKETQYF. CDR3 in DNA: TGTGCCAGCAGTTTGGGACTGTCAAAAGAGACCCAGTACTTC.

In this sample, this clone turned up once. This sequence joins TRBV13 and TRBJ2-2, with TRBD1 identical over 9 bases. V trimming: 2 bases; J trimming: 1 base; junction bases outside the gene matches: 8. Germline CDR1 and CDR2: PRHDT and FYEKMQ (reference sequence). The CDR3 extends over 18 amino acids. The chain's CDR3 is CASSLMPWTGENTGELFF. Here the CDR3 DNA reads TGTGCCAGCAGCTTAATGCCGTGGACAGGGGAGAACACCGGGGAGCTGTTTTTT.

The V call is TRBV6-6, the J call TRBJ1-2; D is unclear. The CDR3 sequence is 12 residues long. The V gene lost 0 bases and the J gene lost 7 bases, with 6 bases spanning the gap. CDR1 is MNHNY, CDR2 SVGAGI, per germline (reference sequence). CDR3 loop: CASSYSSTGYTF. In DNA, the CDR3 is TGTGCCAGCAGTTACTCTTCGACTGGCTACACCTTC.

J is TRBJ1-6 and V is TRBV5-8; no clear D. V was clipped by 2 bases and J by 6 bases, with 15 bases between them. Germline lookup yields CDR1 SGHTS and CDR2 YDEGEE. The CDR3 has 16 residues. In DNA form, the CDR3 reads TGTGCCAGCAGCTTTTACCCCGACGCAAGTAATTCACCCCTCCACTTT. Protein sequence: CASSFYPDASNSPLHF.

The CDR3 DNA sequence: TGCGCCAGCAGCTTGGCCGTCATCAGTGGGGCCAACGTCCTGACTTTC. This sequence encodes CASSLAVISGANVLTF. The chain uses TRBV5-1 and TRBJ2-6; no clear D gene. Germline V lookup: CDR1 SGHRS, CDR2 YFSETQ. This CDR3 region has 16 residues. V gave up 0 bases and J gave up 3 bases, with 10 bases separating them.

This chain connects TRBV5-4 to TRBJ1-3, with D hard to call. The CDR3 is made up of 14 amino acids. From germline, CDR1 is SGHNT and CDR2 YYREEE (reference sequence). With 3 bases removed from V and 0 bases from J, the gap between germline ends came to 7 bases. In nucleotides, the CDR3 is TGTGCCAGCAGCTCCGGTCGCTCTGGAAACACCATATATTTT. Protein product: CASSSGRSGNTIYF.

V gene TRBV7-6 combines with J gene TRBJ2-7; 9 bases align to TRBD1. CDR1 and CDR2 from the germline V gene are SGHVS and FNYEAQ. The ends lost 2 bases at V and 0 bases at J; junction bases unmatched: 5. The CDR3 is 16 amino acids. This CDR3 reads CASSLKGTGSSYEQYF. CDR3 bases: TGTGCCAGCAGCTTAAAAGGGACAGGGAGCTCCTACGAGCAGTACTTC. The full variable domain, with the rest looked up from reference TRBV7-6 and TRBJ2-7, is GAGVSQSPRYKVTKRGQDVALRCDPISGHVSLYWYRQALGQGPEFLTYFNYEAQQDKSGLPNDRFSAERPEGSISTLTIQRTEQRDSAMYRCASSLKGTGSSYEQYFGPGTRLTVT.

The V call is TRBV6-1, the J call TRBJ1-6, with a possible D match to TRBD1 (6 bases). Germline lookup yields CDR1 MNHNS and CDR2 SASEGT. This CDR3 spans 14 amino acids. The CDR3 nucleotides read TGTGGAGGGGGTGGGGGATCCTATAATTCACCCCTCCACTTT. Protein: CGGGGGSYNSPLHF.

This clone was observed a handful of times. V and J are TRBV6-6 and TRBJ1-5; the match to TRBD1 covers 10 bases. There are 14 residues in the CDR3. CDR1 and CDR2 from the germline V gene are MNHNY and SVGAGI (reference sequence). Losses at the gene ends were 6 bases for V and 6 bases for J; bases not matched to a gene: 5. The CDR3: CASSRTGGRQPQHF. The CDR3 nucleotides read TGTGCCAGCAGCCGGACAGGGGGACGTCAGCCCCAGCATTTT.

With respect to this clone: The same CDR3 also results from other DNA sequences found in this sample. The V and J genes are TRBV27 and TRBJ1-1, with 9 bases identical to TRBD1. The CDR3 has 14 residues. V was clipped by 6 bases and J by 0 bases; unmatched bases: 2. In germline, CDR1 is MNHEY, CDR2 SMNVEV (reference sequence). CDR3 amino acids: CASRGTGMNTEAFF. The DNA for the CDR3 is TGTGCCAGCAGGGGGACAGGGATGAACACTGAAGCTTTCTTT.

The V call is TRBV10-3, the J call TRBJ2-7; no reliable D call. The germline V gene has CDR1 ENHRY and CDR2 SYGVKD. This CDR3 has 14 residues. Trimming left V 2 bases short and J 3 bases short, with 11 bases between. CDR3 nucleotides: TGTGCCATCAGTGAGGTGGTACAGAACTACGAGCAGTACTTC. Protein product: CAISEVVQNYEQYF.

The rearrangement uses TRBV6-5 and TRBJ1-6; D gene uncertain. The CDR3 runs to 16 residues. The V gene lost 3 bases and the J gene lost 0 bases, with 9 bases spanning the gap. The V gene's germline CDR1 is MNHEY and CDR2 SVGAGI. The CDR3 protein is CASSYSASSYNSPLHF. The CDR3 DNA sequence: TGTGCCAGCAGTTATTCGGCGAGCTCCTATAATTCACCCCTCCACTTT.

V is TRBV7-2 and J is TRBJ2-5; 7 bases are shared with TRBD2. Looked up from germline, CDR1 is SGHTA and CDR2 is FQGNSA. This CDR3 contains 16 residues. With V trimmed by 1 base and J by 1 base, 6 bases remained unmatched. The CDR3 is CASSLVSAGAQETQYF. DNA of the CDR3: TGTGCCAGCAGCTTAGTCTCGGCGGGAGCCCAAGAGACCCAGTACTTC.

This chain links TRBV18 with TRBJ1-4; D remains ambiguous. Germline CDR1 KGHSH, CDR2 LQKENI. V lost 4 bases and J 6 bases, leaving 18 bases between the germline ends. CDR3 size: 16 residues. The CDR3 loop is CASSQSEGSIDEKLFF. The CDR3 DNA follows: TGTGCCAGCTCACAGTCTGAAGGGTCGATCGATGAAAAACTGTTTTTT. The whole variable domain, remainder taken from reference TRBV18 and TRBJ1-4, is NAGVMQNPRHLVRRRGQEARLRCSPMKGHSHVYWYRQLPEEGLKFMVYLQKENIIDESGMPKERFSAEFPKEGPSILRIQQVVRGDSAAYFCASSQSEGSIDEKLFFGSGTQLSVL.

The chain couples TRBV5-1 to TRBJ2-1, with 10 bases identical to TRBD1. This CDR3 is 15 amino acids long. V gave up 3 bases and J gave up 8 bases; unmatched junction bases: 8. The germline V gene encodes CDR1 SGHRS and CDR2 YFSETQ. Here the CDR3 reads CASSWDRDRGHEQFF. The CDR3 nucleotides read TGCGCCAGCAGCTGGGACCGGGACAGGGGTCATGAGCAGTTCTTC.

The chain links TRBV27 to TRBJ1-5, with D hard to call. Germline V CDR1 and CDR2: MNHEY, SMNVEV (reference sequence). The ends were cut back, 5 bases at V and 4 bases at J, with 18 bases in the middle. The CDR3 has 16 residues. DNA of the CDR3: TGTGCCAGCAGTCCCTTGACGGGTGCCGCAAATCAGCCCCAGCATTTT. This gives the protein CASSPLTGAANQPQHF.

The rearrangement uses TRBV7-2 and TRBJ2-4; 8 nucleotides agree with TRBD2. Germline V gene data show CDR1 as SGHTA and CDR2 as FQGNSA. After removal of 5 bases from V and 2 bases from J, the junction contained 5 bases not matched to a gene. The CDR3 contains 15 residues. In DNA, the CDR3 is TGTGCCAGCAGCCAGGCGGGGGGAACCAAAAACATTCAGTACTTC. Translated, it gives CASSQAGGTKNIQYF.

This chain uses TRBV5-1 with TRBJ2-2; 8 bases map to TRBD1. V shed 4 bases, J shed 9 bases, and the junction held 8 bases outside the gene matches. This CDR3 is built from 14 residues. CDR1 and CDR2 from the germline V gene are SGHRS and YFSETQ. The CDR3 bases are TGCGCCAGCAGCCCCCTCGGACAGGGTTGGGAGCTGTTTTTT. It yields the protein CASSPLGQGWELFF.

The rearrangement joins TRBV11-3 to TRBJ2-5, with 10 bases matching TRBD2. Germline CDR1 is SGHNT and CDR2 is YENEEA. The V segment lost 5 bases and the J segment 3 bases; nucleotides outside the gene matches: 6. The CDR3 runs 15 residues. In nucleotides, the CDR3 is TGTGCCAGCAGCCCCCGCAGCGGGAGGGAAGAGACCCAGTACTTC. This translates into CASSPRSGREETQYF.

This rearrangement joins TRBV11-2 to TRBJ2-7; no reliable D call. This CDR3 region has 13 residues. The V end lost 5 bases, the J end lost 4 bases, and 12 bases lay between the germline ends. Germline CDR1 SGHAT, CDR2 FQNNGV. In DNA form, the CDR3 reads TGTGCCAGCAGCCCGACGATCCTTTACGAGCAGTACTTC. This encodes CASSPTILYEQYF.

This chain uses TRBV6-1 with TRBJ2-7; 9 nucleotides match TRBD1. V shed 4 bases and J 4 bases; nucleotides not matched to a gene: 8. The germline V gene has CDR1 MNHNS and CDR2 SASEGT. The CDR3 is 15 residues long. The CDR3 DNA reads TGTGCCAGCAGTGCCTGGACAGGGGAGGTATACGAGCAGTACTTC. Translation: CASSAWTGEVYEQYF.

The chain uses TRBV11-3 and TRBJ2-2; no reliable D call. This CDR3 spans 16 amino acids. V gave up 0 bases and J gave up 2 bases, with 10 bases separating them. Germline V lookup: CDR1 SGHNT, CDR2 YENEEA. CDR3 amino acids: CASSLDYGFNTGELFF. The DNA of the CDR3 is TGTGCCAGCAGCTTAGATTACGGGTTTAACACCGGGGAGCTGTTTTTT.

The rearrangement uses TRBV5-1 and TRBJ1-3; D remains unclear. Trimming left V 4 bases short and J 2 bases short, with 16 bases between. This CDR3 spans 16 amino acids. Germline V gene sequence: CDR1 SGHRS, CDR2 YFSETQ. This CDR3 is CASSSGWGETGNTIYF. The CDR3 coding sequence is TGCGCCAGCAGCAGTGGTTGGGGAGAAACTGGAAACACCATATATTTT.

The genes are TRBV28 and TRBJ1-2, with 8 bases that match TRBD1. This CDR3 has 14 amino acids. Per germline, CDR1 MDHEN and CDR2 SYDVKM. V gave up 4 bases and J gave up 8 bases; unmatched junction bases: 9. The CDR3 region is CASSSLTGGRGYTF. The CDR3 region has the DNA TGTGCCAGCAGTTCGCTTACAGGGGGTCGGGGCTACACCTTC.